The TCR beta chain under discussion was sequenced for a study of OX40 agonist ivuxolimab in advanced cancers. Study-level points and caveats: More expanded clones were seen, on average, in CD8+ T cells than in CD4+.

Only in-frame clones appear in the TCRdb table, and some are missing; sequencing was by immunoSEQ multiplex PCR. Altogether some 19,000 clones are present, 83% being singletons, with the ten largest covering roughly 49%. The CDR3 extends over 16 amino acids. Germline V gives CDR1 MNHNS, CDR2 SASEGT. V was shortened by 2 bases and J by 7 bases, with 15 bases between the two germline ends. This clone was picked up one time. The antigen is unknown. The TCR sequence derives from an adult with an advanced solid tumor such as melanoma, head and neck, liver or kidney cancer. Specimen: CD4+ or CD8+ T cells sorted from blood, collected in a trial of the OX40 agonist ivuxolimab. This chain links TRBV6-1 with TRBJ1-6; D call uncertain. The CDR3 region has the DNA TGTGCCAGCAGTGAATCTAGCGGGCGAACCAATTCACCCCTCCACTTT. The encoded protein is CASSESSGRTNSPLHF.